This record looks at one T cell receptor beta chain sequence and its context. Reverse transcribed after extraction, RNA yielded cDNA as the sequencing template. Measured with immunoSEQ multiplex PCR; TCRdb has only the in-frame clones, and not every one. The repertoire holds 90,000 to 130,000 clones, with around 50% as singletons. Treatment reported: oral pan-JAK inhibitor, 5-10 mg twice daily. This sample was included in a study of CD8+ T cells in alopecia areata. The sequencing here drew on CD8+ T cells sorted from blood, taken at week 24, from a patient treated with tofacitinib. The source of this sequence is a human donor with alopecia areata.

CDR3 loop: CASSLPRNYEQYF. The CDR3 nucleotides read TGTGCCAGCAGCTTACCGAGGAACTACGAGCAGTACTTC. This sequence joins TRBV5-8 and TRBJ2-7; the D is unclear. The CDR3 sequence is 13 residues long. Trimming shortened V by 2 bases and J by 3 bases, and 9 bases separated the two germline ends. Per germline, CDR1 SGHTS and CDR2 YDEGEE.